A selection of T cell receptor beta chains follows, all from one sample in a study of tumor-infiltrating lymphocytes in primary liver carcinoma. A single record per CDR3 protein comes from TCRdb applying MiXCR to the multiplex PCR reads. The sample includes roughly 120,000 distinct CDR3 sequences, around 70% seen only once; the top ten take 8.1%. Sequenced material: tumor-adjacent normal liver tissue. Receptor source: a woman aged 60-75 years with primary liver carcinoma and hepatitis B virus infection. Each CDR3 is given with its conserved first and last residue. Each record gives: V gene, J gene, CDR3 protein.

>TRBV12-3/TRBV12-4|TRBJ2-1
CASRAAGGAYNEQFF
>TRBV29-1|TRBJ2-7
CSVVVQAGGEQYF
>TRBV7-8|TRBJ2-5
CASSHSGLAGVPTQYF
>TRBV11-1|TRBJ2-1
CASSRTGTPYNEQFF
>TRBV12-3/TRBV12-4|TRBJ2-3
CASSLAPRAIHTDTQYF
>TRBV6-2/TRBV6-3|TRBJ2-1
CASSLPTAEYNEQIF
>TRBV5-1|TRBJ1-4
CASSLRGIRTEILFF
>TRBV28|TRBJ2-3
CASSLRDRVLTRVDTQYF
>TRBV5-1|TRBJ1-1
CVSSSRGQGQNTEAFF
>TRBV7-9|TRBJ2-1
CANGPGPSGIDNEQFF
>TRBV11-2|TRBJ2-1
CAGRLDLTGGGDEHFF
>TRBV11-3|TRBJ2-1
CVSSLGTSGKLEQSF
>TRBV29-1|TRBJ2-5
CSVGGTGTLETQYF
>TRBV24-1|TRBJ2-2
CATSAADYRWTGELFF
>TRBV12-5|TRBJ2-7
CASVPDTGAYEPYF
>TRBV11-2|TRBJ2-5
CASSSTGLETQYF
>TRBV11-2|TRBJ2-5
CASSYSRGSGREAQYF
>TRBV28|TRBJ2-3
CASSGQGLAQYF
>TRBV29-1|TRBJ2-1
CSVEGDRNNEQFF
>TRBV11-2|TRBJ2-5
CANGTQRGTQYF
>TRBV11-3|TRBJ2-2
CTSSAGQWSTGELFF
>TRBV11-2|TRBJ2-7
CASSYQTEAYERYF
>TRBV6-5|TRBJ2-1
CASRHCGGRGNTPYNEQFF
>TRBV28|TRBJ2-1
CASSLMDEQSF
>TRBV28|TRBJ1-5
CASSRGGLNQPQHF
>TRBV24-1|TRBJ2-5
CATSDNRVLYQETQYF
>TRBV29-1|TRBJ2-3
CSVEIGGRSTDTQYF
>TRBV29-1|-
CSVVVPSYQAQYF
>TRBV6-1|TRBJ2-3
CANSERTGGSGTDTQYF
>TRBV28|TRBJ2-3
CASSVVDYTDTQYF
>TRBV29-1|TRBJ1-1
CSTRGVLNTEAFF
>TRBV28|TRBJ2-1
CASSLPLTRSSYNEQFF
>TRBV19|TRBJ1-2
CVSSMSGRNGYTF
>TRBV12-3/TRBV12-4|TRBJ1-4
CASSFGAGVEKLFF
>TRBV2|TRBJ2-3
CASSGQVFTDTRYF
>TRBV12-3/TRBV12-4|TRBJ2-7
CASSFGTSSYEQYF
>TRBV5-1|TRBJ2-1
CASRSASGVPVRSYNELFF
>TRBV6-4|TRBJ1-1
CASSGQMNTEAFF
>TRBV7-9|TRBJ2-1
CASSLAVTSDNEQFF
>TRBV5-1|TRBJ2-3
CASSLDVAARYF
>TRBV29-1|TRBJ2-1
CTGMTSGVNEQFF
>TRBV6-5|TRBJ2-6
CASSNWDPGANVLTF
>TRBV6-1|TRBJ1-1
CASSARDPNTEAFF
>TRBV11-3|TRBJ2-3
CASRLLTEGIDTQYF
>TRBV28|TRBJ1-2
CASRPGPCGYTF
>TRBV5-5|TRBJ1-3
CASSFAFSGNTIYF
>TRBV12-3/TRBV12-4|TRBJ2-3
CASSFSGGTDTPYF
>TRBV7-3|TRBJ2-2
CASSLHPGISDTGELFF